This T cell receptor beta chain comes out of a study of T cells in Graves' hyperthyroidism and ophthalmopathy. Overall study context: Peripheral blood was drawn at first diagnosis, prior to all treatment.

Researchers took RNA transcripts and amplified the TCR beta CDR3 regions from them. First-round RT-PCR with HTBI primers amplified the TCR CDR3 region. TCRdb fed the multiplex PCR reads into MiXCR, producing one record per CDR3 protein. The sample lists some 500,000 distinct CDR3 sequences, around 15% seen once, with around 17% in the top ten. The V gene's germline CDR1 is LNHDA and CDR2 SQIVND (reference sequence). This CDR3 spans 14 amino acids. The V and J ends lost 4 bases and 4 bases respectively, with 12 bases between them. This clonotype occurred many times. Sequenced sample: blood. The chain is built from TRBV19 and TRBJ2-3, with D hard to call. This receptor was obtained from a woman between 18 and 29 years old with Graves' hyperthyroidism. CDR3: CASSTAVQADTQYF. CDR3 in DNA: TGTGCCAGTAGTACGGCGGTCCAGGCAGATACGCAGTATTTT.